The present entry profiles one T cell receptor (beta chain) with its context. CDR3 length equals 15 residues. Germline V gene lookup returns CDR1 MNHNS and CDR2 SASEGT. J lost 10 bases, V lost 9 bases, and 13 bases had no gene match. A multiplex PCR was run with 60 Vbeta primers and 13 Jbeta primers. Assay: immunoSEQ multiplex PCR; the TCRdb copy retains only in-frame clones and omits some. The repertoire has some 87,000 clones, approximately 80% of them found once; the top ten carry 2.5% to 3%. This entry comes from a study of cytomegalovirus exposure and HLA in healthy donors. The sequenced sample consisted of PBMCs. The gene calls are TRBV6-1 and TRBJ2-1; 12 bases agree with TRBD2. This TCR was sampled from a young man in good health and CMV-seronegative. Here the CDR3 DNA reads TGTGCCAGTAGGTTTAAGACTAGCGGGGGACGCGAGCAGTTCTTC. Its translation is CASRFKTSGGREQFF.